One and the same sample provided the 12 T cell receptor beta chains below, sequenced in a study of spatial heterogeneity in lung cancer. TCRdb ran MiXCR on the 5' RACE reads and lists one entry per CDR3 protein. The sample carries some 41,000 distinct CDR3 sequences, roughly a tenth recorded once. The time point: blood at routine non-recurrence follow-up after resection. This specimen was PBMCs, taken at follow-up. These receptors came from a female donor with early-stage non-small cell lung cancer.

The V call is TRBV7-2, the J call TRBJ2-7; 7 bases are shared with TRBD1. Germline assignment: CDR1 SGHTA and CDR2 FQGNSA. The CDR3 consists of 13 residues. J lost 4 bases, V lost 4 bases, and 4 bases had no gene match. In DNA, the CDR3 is TGTGCCAGCAGCTCCCGGGACAGTTACGAGCAGTACTTC. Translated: CASSSRDSYEQYF.

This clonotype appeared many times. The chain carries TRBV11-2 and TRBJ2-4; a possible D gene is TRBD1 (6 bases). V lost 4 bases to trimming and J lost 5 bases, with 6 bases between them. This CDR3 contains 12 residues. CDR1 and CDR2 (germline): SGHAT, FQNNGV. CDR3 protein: CASSSGENIQYF. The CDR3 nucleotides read TGTGCCAGCAGCTCAGGGGAAAACATTCAGTACTTC. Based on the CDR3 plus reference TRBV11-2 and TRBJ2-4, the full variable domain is EAGVAQSPRYKIIEKRQSVAFWCNPISGHATLYWYQQILGQGPKLLIQFQNNGVVDDSQLPKDRFSAERLKGVDSTLKIQPAKLEDSAVYLCASSSGENIQYFGAGTRLSVL.

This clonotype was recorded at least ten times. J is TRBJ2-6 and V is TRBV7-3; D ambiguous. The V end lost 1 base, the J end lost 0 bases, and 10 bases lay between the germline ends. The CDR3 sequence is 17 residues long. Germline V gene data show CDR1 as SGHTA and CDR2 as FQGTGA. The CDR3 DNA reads TGTGCCAGCAGCTTAATGGCGATTACCTCTGGGGCCAACGTCCTGACTTTC. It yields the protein CASSLMAITSGANVLTF.

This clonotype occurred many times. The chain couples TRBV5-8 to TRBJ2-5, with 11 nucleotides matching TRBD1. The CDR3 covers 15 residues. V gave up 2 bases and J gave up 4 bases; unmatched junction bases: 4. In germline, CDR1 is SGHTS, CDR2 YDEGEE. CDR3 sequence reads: CASSFGQGAVETQYF. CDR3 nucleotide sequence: TGTGCCAGCAGCTTCGGACAGGGGGCCGTAGAGACCCAGTACTTC. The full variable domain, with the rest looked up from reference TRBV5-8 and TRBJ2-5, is EAGVTQSPTHLIKTRGQQATLRCSPISGHTSVYWYQQALGLGLQFLLWYDEGEERNRGNFPPRFSGRQFPNYSSELNVNALELEDSALYLCASSFGQGAVETQYFGPGTRLLVL.

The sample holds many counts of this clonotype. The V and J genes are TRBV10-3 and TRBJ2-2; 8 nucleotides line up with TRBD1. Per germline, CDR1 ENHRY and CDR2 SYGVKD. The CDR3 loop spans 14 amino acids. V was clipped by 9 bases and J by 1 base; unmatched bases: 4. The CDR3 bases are TGTGCCATTACCGGGACAGGGAACACCGGGGAGCTGTTTTTT. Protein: CAITGTGNTGELFF.

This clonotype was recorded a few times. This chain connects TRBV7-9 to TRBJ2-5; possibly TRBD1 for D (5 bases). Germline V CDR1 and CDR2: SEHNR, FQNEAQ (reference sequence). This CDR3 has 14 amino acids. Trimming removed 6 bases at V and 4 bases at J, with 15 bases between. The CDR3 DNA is TGTGCCAGCAGTTCGAGAGTGCAGGGAGAGACCCAGTACTTC. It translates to CASSSRVQGETQYF.

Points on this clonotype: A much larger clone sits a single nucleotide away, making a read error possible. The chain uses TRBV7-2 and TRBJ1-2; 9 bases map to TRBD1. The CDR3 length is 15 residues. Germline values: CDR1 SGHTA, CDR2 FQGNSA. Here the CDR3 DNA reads TGTGTCAGCAGCTCCTACAGGGGGCAGAGCTATGGCTACACCTTC. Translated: CVSSSYRGQSYGYTF.

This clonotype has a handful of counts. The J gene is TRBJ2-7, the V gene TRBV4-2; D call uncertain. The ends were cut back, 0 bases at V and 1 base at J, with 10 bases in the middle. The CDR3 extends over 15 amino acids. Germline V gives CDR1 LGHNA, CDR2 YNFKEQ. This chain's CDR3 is CASSQDSNGSYEQYF. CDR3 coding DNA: TGTGCCAGCAGCCAAGATTCGAACGGGTCCTACGAGCAGTACTTC.

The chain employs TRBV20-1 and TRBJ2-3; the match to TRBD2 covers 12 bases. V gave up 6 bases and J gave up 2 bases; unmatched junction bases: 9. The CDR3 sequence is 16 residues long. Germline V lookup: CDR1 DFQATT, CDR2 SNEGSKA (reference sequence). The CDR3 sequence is CSARNLAGGNTDTQYF. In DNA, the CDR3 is TGCAGTGCGAGAAACCTAGCGGGGGGGAACACAGATACGCAGTATTTT.

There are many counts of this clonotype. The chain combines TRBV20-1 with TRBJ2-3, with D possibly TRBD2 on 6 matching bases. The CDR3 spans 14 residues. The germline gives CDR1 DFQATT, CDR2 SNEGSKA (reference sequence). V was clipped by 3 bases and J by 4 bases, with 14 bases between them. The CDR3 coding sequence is TGCAGTGCTAGGTTTCAGGGAGGCGCAGATACGCAGTATTTT. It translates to CSARFQGGADTQYF.

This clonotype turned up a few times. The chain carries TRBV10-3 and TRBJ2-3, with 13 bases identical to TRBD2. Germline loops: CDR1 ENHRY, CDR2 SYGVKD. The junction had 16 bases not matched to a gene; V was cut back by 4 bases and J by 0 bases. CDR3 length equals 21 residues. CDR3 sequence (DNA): TGTGCCATCAGTGGATCGTTCCTGACTAGCGGGGGGCCGGGTAGCACAGATACGCAGTATTTT. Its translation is CAISGSFLTSGGPGSTDTQYF.

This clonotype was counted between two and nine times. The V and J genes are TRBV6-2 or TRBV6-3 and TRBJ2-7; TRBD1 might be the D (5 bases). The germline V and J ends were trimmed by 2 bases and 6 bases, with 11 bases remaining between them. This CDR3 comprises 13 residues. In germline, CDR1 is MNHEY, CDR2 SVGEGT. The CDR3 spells CASSYLREPEQYF. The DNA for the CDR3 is TGTGCCAGCAGTTACCTCAGGGAACCCGAGCAGTACTTC.